The sequence of this T cell receptor beta chain was determined in a study of PD-L1 blockade in urothelial cancer. Per the germline V gene, CDR1 is MDHEN and CDR2 is SYDVKM. This CDR3 has 15 residues. V was pared by 7 bases and J by 0 bases, with 15 bases between. Time point: pretreatment peripheral blood. Only in-frame clones appear in the TCRdb table, and some are missing; sequencing was by immunoSEQ multiplex PCR. The sample shows 40,000 to 60,000 clones, about 86% of them seen only once. The sequencing used PBMCs, collected around atezolizumab (anti-PD-L1) treatment. This TCR was sampled from a man between 65 and 85 years old with urothelial cancer. The rearrangement uses TRBV28 and TRBJ1-1, with a possible D match to TRBD1 (6 bases). The CDR3 is CASTIGGALNTEAFF. The CDR3 DNA sequence: TGTGCCAGCACCATAGGGGGGGCGCTGAACACTGAAGCTTTCTTT.